A single sample gave rise to the 29 T cell receptor beta chains below, sequenced in a study of OX40 agonist ivuxolimab in advanced cancers. Generated by immunoSEQ multiplex PCR, the TCRdb table keeps only in-frame clones and is missing some. The top ten clones hold approximately 1.5% of a sample with roughly 79,000 clones, 91% of them seen once. This material consisted of CD4+ or CD8+ T cells sorted from blood, taken in a trial of the OX40 agonist ivuxolimab. The source of these receptors is an adult with an advanced solid tumor such as melanoma, head and neck, liver or kidney cancer.

The chain is built from TRBV5-1 and TRBJ1-1; a possible D gene is TRBD1 (5 bases). Germline V gene lookup returns CDR1 SGHRS and CDR2 YFSETQ. This CDR3 is 16 amino acids long. V gave up 2 bases and J gave up 0 bases, with 14 bases separating them. This CDR3 is CASSLRSGFMNTEAFF. CDR3 DNA: TGCGCCAGCAGCTTAAGATCAGGGTTCATGAACACTGAAGCTTTCTTT.

The chain couples TRBV7-2 to TRBJ2-1; TRBD2 matches at 12 bases. V shed 4 bases and J 7 bases; nucleotides not matched to a gene: 5. The CDR3 consists of 15 residues. CDR1 SGHTA and CDR2 FQGNSA come from the germline V gene. The CDR3 region has the DNA TGTGCCAGCAGCTCAGGACTAGCGGGATTGAATGAGCAGTTCTTC. As protein: CASSSGLAGLNEQFF.

The V call is TRBV30, the J call TRBJ1-2; no reliable D call. The V gene's germline CDR1 is GTSNPN and CDR2 SVGIG (reference sequence). CDR3 length: 10 amino acids. Trimming left V 0 bases short and J 12 bases short, with 8 bases between. CDR3 nucleotides: TGTGCCTGGAGTGTGGGGTACCACACCTTC. It translates to CAWSVGYHTF.

The genes are TRBV30 and TRBJ1-5; D ambiguous. The germline V gene encodes CDR1 GTSNPN and CDR2 SVGIG (reference sequence). Trimming removed 0 bases at V and 2 bases at J, with 11 bases between. This CDR3 is built from 15 residues. The CDR3 region has the DNA TGTGCCTGGAGTGTGGGTTTGAGTGGCAATCAGCCCCAGCATTTT. It yields the protein CAWSVGLSGNQPQHF.

By sample share, this clone is medium-sized. The chain's CDR3 is CASRKLSGRGVSRGEAFF. The CDR3 DNA reads as TGTGCCAGCAGGAAATTATCGGGCCGGGGGGTGAGCAGAGGTGAAGCTTTCTTT. The genes are TRBV7-9 and TRBJ1-1, with D tentatively TRBD1 (5 bases). This CDR3 contains 18 residues. CDR1 is SEHNR, CDR2 FQNEAQ, per germline (reference sequence). V was clipped by 6 bases and J by 7 bases, with 30 bases between them.

The rearrangement links TRBV28 to TRBJ1-3; D gene unclear. With 5 bases removed from V and 6 bases from J, the gap between germline ends came to 20 bases. CDR1 MDHEN and CDR2 SYDVKM come from the germline V gene. The CDR3 has 16 amino acids. Here the CDR3 DNA reads TGTGCCAGCAGTGGCTCGGACTCCGCTATGGTAAACACCATATATTTT. This codes for CASSGSDSAMVNTIYF.

The chain combines TRBV11-2 with TRBJ1-2; no clear D gene. The CDR3 is 13 amino acids. Germline lookup yields CDR1 SGHAT and CDR2 FQNNGV. V shed 1 base and J shed 6 bases, with 9 bases lying between them. CDR3 in amino acids: CASSLGTLDGYTF. The CDR3 region has the DNA TGTGCCAGCAGCTTAGGGACGCTAGATGGCTACACCTTC.

This clone was counted once. This chain joins TRBV7-2 and TRBJ1-3; D gene unclear. The CDR3 runs to 15 residues. Germline CDR1 is SGHTA and CDR2 is FQGNSA. V lost 5 bases and J lost 0, with 11 bases in between. CDR3 amino acids: CASSPGPGSGNTIYF. The DNA for the CDR3 is TGTGCCAGCAGCCCCGGACCCGGCTCTGGAAACACCATATATTTT.

J is TRBJ2-2 and V is TRBV5-1, with D tentatively TRBD1 or TRBD2 (9 bases each). The CDR3 has 18 residues. Germline assignment: CDR1 SGHRS and CDR2 YFSETQ. The ends were cut back, 3 bases at V and 5 bases at J, with 23 bases in the middle. The CDR3 DNA follows: TGCGCCAGCAGCTCGGGACAGGGATCGGGACTAGCAACCGGGGAGCTGTTTTTT. The encoded protein is CASSSGQGSGLATGELFF.

The chain employs TRBV28 and TRBJ1-4, with TRBD1 as a possible D gene (6 bases). Germline V gene sequence: CDR1 MDHEN, CDR2 SYDVKM. CDR3 length equals 14 residues. The V end lost 6 bases, the J end lost 3 bases, and 11 bases lay between the germline ends. The chain's CDR3 is CASSSGVANEKLFF. The CDR3, as DNA: TGTGCCAGCAGCTCAGGGGTAGCTAATGAAAAACTGTTTTTT.

A single count supports this clone. Here the CDR3 DNA reads TGTGCCAGCAGTTCTCGACAGGGGCTCGGCAATCAGCCCCAGCATTTT. Translating it yields CASSSRQGLGNQPQHF. The chain has TRBV27 and TRBJ1-5; 8 bases agree with TRBD1. The V segment lost 4 bases and the J segment 2 bases; nucleotides outside the gene matches: 7. The CDR3 sequence is 16 residues long. The germline V gene encodes CDR1 MNHEY and CDR2 SMNVEV (reference sequence).

The rearrangement links TRBV18 to TRBJ2-3, with 11 bases aligning to TRBD1. The CDR3 has 17 residues. The V gene end was trimmed by 3 bases and the J gene end by 3 bases; junction bases not matched to a gene: 8. From germline, CDR1 is KGHSH and CDR2 LQKENI. CDR3 coding DNA: TGTGCCAGCTCACCTTCCCATGGGACAGGGGGAACAGATACGCAGTATTTT. This codes for CASSPSHGTGGTDTQYF.

This clone is a singleton in its sample. Other DNA sequences within the sample encode an identical CDR3. The gene calls are TRBV19 and TRBJ2-5, with D uncertain. Germline V lookup: CDR1 LNHDA, CDR2 SQIVND (reference sequence). Trimming removed 3 bases from V and 5 bases from J, with 4 bases in between. The CDR3 is 11 amino acids. The CDR3 coding sequence is TGTGCCAGTAGTATTAGCGAGACCCAGTACTTC. Protein product: CASSISETQYF.

The chain links TRBV11-3 to TRBJ2-1; the match to TRBD2 covers 8 bases. Looked up from germline, CDR1 is SGHNT and CDR2 is YENEEA. V lost 1 base, J lost 9 bases, and 14 bases stayed unmatched. The CDR3 length is 17 residues. Here the CDR3 DNA reads TGTGCCAGCAGCTTAGGGGATCCCAGCGGGAGTGCCCGTGAGCAGTTCTTC. Amino acid sequence: CASSLGDPSGSAREQFF.

This clone has only a few counts. This chain connects TRBV30 to TRBJ1-5, with a weak D call TRBD1 (6 bases). Between the trimmed V and J ends, which lost 2 bases and 5 bases, there was a span of 10 bases. CDR3 length: 13 residues. The germline V gene has CDR1 GTSNPN and CDR2 SVGIG (reference sequence). As DNA, the CDR3 is TGTGCCTGGAGTTCGACAGGAGATCAGCCCCAGCATTTT. As protein: CAWSSTGDQPQHF.

This rearrangement joins TRBV7-2 to TRBJ2-3, with D unresolved. CDR1 is SGHTA and CDR2 is FQGNSA in the germline V gene. V was clipped by 1 base and J by 12 bases, with 11 bases between them. The CDR3 runs to 12 residues. The CDR3 region is CASSLGAEYQYF. In nucleotides, the CDR3 is TGTGCCAGCAGCTTAGGGGCAGAGTACCAGTATTTT.

This rearrangement joins TRBV10-2 to TRBJ2-7; no clear D gene. V was pared by 3 bases and J by 2 bases, with 8 bases between. There are 13 residues in the CDR3. From germline, CDR1 is WSHSY and CDR2 SAAADI. The CDR3 loop reads CASSEASTYEQYF. The CDR3 coding sequence is TGCGCCAGCAGTGAAGCCAGCACCTACGAGCAGTACTTC.

The rearrangement uses TRBV7-9 and TRBJ2-5, with D possibly TRBD1 on 6 matching bases. The J call may be in error: the DNA end matches TRBJ2-7 better. CDR3 length equals 12 residues. Germline loops: CDR1 SEHNR, CDR2 FQNEAQ (reference sequence). The CDR3 protein is CASSFRQDEQYF. CDR3 in DNA: TGTGCCAGCAGCTTCCGACAGGACGAGCAGTACTTC.

This clone appeared a few times. The chain joins TRBV6-1 to TRBJ2-4; weak D call: TRBD1 (5 bases). V lost 3 bases to trimming and J lost 8 bases, with 14 bases between them. The germline gives CDR1 MNHNS, CDR2 SASEGT. The CDR3 covers 14 residues. CDR3 DNA sequence: TGTGCCAGCAGTGACCAGGGCACAATGGACATTCAGTACTTC. Amino acids: CASSDQGTMDIQYF.

The V gene is TRBV5-1, the J gene TRBJ2-2, with 8 nucleotides matching TRBD1. V was pared by 0 bases and J by 7 bases, with 8 bases of the junction left unmatched. This CDR3 is 16 amino acids long. Germline CDR1 SGHRS, CDR2 YFSETQ. CDR3 in DNA: TGCGCCAGCAGCTTGGTCCCAGGGGGCGCGGTCGGGGAGCTGTTTTTT. Amino acid sequence: CASSLVPGGAVGELFF.

CDR3 sequence (DNA): TGTGCCAGCAGCTTAGCGCCCGGGGAGACCCAGTACTTC. Translated, it gives CASSLAPGETQYF. The rearrangement uses TRBV11-1 and TRBJ2-5; no clear D gene. From germline, CDR1 is SGHAT and CDR2 FQDESV (reference sequence). The CDR3 length is 13 residues. The V end was cut by 0 bases, the J end by 5 bases, with 7 bases between. Full variable domain (missing parts from reference TRBV11-1 and TRBJ2-5): EAEVAQSPRYKITEKSQAVAFWCDPISGHATLYWYRQILGQGPELLVQFQDESVVDDSQLPKDRFSAERLKGVDSTLKIQPAELGDSAMYLCASSLAPGETQYFGPGTRLLVL.

The chain joins TRBV30 to TRBJ1-1; D remains unclear. The CDR3 sequence is 14 residues long. V was shortened by 3 bases and J by 0 bases, with 11 bases between the two germline ends. Germline V gives CDR1 GTSNPN, CDR2 SVGIG (reference sequence). The CDR3 loop is CAWSAETVNTEAFF. The DNA of the CDR3 is TGTGCCTGGAGCGCAGAAACAGTGAACACTGAAGCTTTCTTT.

The CDR3 loop is CAISRDRGNEQYF. CDR3 DNA: TGTGCCATCAGTCGGGACAGGGGCAACGAGCAGTACTTC. V gene TRBV10-3 combines with J gene TRBJ2-7; TRBD1 matches 10 bases. The ends lost 5 bases at V and 5 bases at J; junction bases unmatched: 3. CDR3 length: 13 amino acids. CDR1 and CDR2 (germline): ENHRY, SYGVKD.

The chain has TRBV5-1 and TRBJ2-5, with TRBD2 identical over 15 bases. The trim removed 2 bases at V and 5 bases at J, leaving 4 bases unmatched. The CDR3 sequence is 16 residues long. Germline V gene lookup returns CDR1 SGHRS and CDR2 YFSETQ. CDR3 amino acids: CASSFGLAGGSETQYF. The CDR3 coding sequence is TGCGCCAGCAGCTTTGGACTAGCGGGAGGGTCGGAGACCCAGTACTTC. Variable domain in full (rest from reference TRBV5-1 and TRBJ2-5): KAGVTQTPRYLIKTRGQQVTLSCSPISGHRSVSWYQQTPGQGLQFLFEYFSETQRNKGNFPGRFSGRQFSNSRSEMNVSTLELGDSALYLCASSFGLAGGSETQYFGPGTRLLVL.

The chain combines TRBV27 with TRBJ1-5; D unresolved. This CDR3 is 17 amino acids long. Trimming shortened V by 7 bases and J by 1 base, and 20 bases separated the two germline ends. CDR1 is MNHEY and CDR2 is SMNVEV in the germline V gene (reference sequence). The CDR3 reads CASIHSGRVLSNQPQHF. The CDR3 DNA reads as TGTGCCAGCATCCACTCGGGGAGGGTTTTGAGCAATCAGCCCCAGCATTTT.

The genes are TRBV2 and TRBJ2-5; no definite D call. The CDR3 contains 13 residues. V lost 3 bases, J lost 5 bases, and 10 bases lay in between. Per the germline V gene, CDR1 is SNHLY and CDR2 is FYNNEI. CDR3 DNA sequence: TGTGCCAGCAGTGACGGGCTAAGGGAGACCCAGTACTTC. This encodes CASSDGLRETQYF.

V usage is TRBV30 and J usage is TRBJ2-7, with a weak D call TRBD1 (6 bases). Germline lookup yields CDR1 GTSNPN and CDR2 SVGIG (reference sequence). V lost 4 bases to trimming and J lost 0 bases, with 13 bases between them. The CDR3 has 14 residues. This CDR3 reads CAWNKQGTSYEQYF. The CDR3 DNA reads as TGTGCCTGGAATAAACAGGGAACCTCCTACGAGCAGTACTTC.

A few counts support this clone. This rearrangement joins TRBV29-1 to TRBJ2-7, with 10 bases lining up with TRBD1. The V gene end was trimmed by 8 bases and the J gene end by 6 bases; junction bases not matched to a gene: 7. CDR1 and CDR2 from the germline V gene are SQVTM and ANQGSEA. This CDR3 has 12 residues. This chain's CDR3 is CSIRDRGSEQYF. Here the CDR3 DNA reads TGCAGCATCCGGGACAGGGGTAGCGAGCAGTACTTC.

This chain connects TRBV7-2 to TRBJ1-2, with a tentative D call TRBD1 (6 bases). The CDR3 consists of 15 residues. Germline assignment: CDR1 SGHTA and CDR2 FQGNSA. Trimming removed 2 bases at V and 3 bases at J, with 13 bases between. The CDR3 protein is CASSLRGTGDYGYTF. CDR3 in DNA: TGTGCCAGCAGCTTAAGGGGGACGGGAGACTATGGCTACACCTTC. The complete variable domain, with remaining parts taken from reference TRBV7-2 and TRBJ1-2, reads GAGVSQSPSNKVTEKGKDVELRCDPISGHTALYWYRQSLGQGLEFLIYFQGNSAPDKSGLPSDRFSAERTGGSVSTLTIQRTQQEDSAVYLCASSLRGTGDYGYTFGSGTRLTVV.